This T cell receptor beta chain comes out of a study of CD8+CD57+ T cells in acquired aplastic anemia. Genomic DNA templated the TCR beta VDJ and CDR3 profiling. TCRdb re-called the reads with MiXCR, one entry per CDR3 protein. Of 450,000 to 600,000 distinct CDR3 sequences in the sample, more than 25% were seen once. Only patients with CD8+CD57+ cell expansion on flow cytometry were chosen for sequencing. The patients, all of them, had severe acquired aplastic anemia. Untreated patients provided the blood samples, with no therapy given before sampling. CDR1 is SGHRS and CDR2 is YFSETQ in the germline V gene. V lost 4 bases and J 0 bases, leaving 19 bases between the germline ends. This CDR3 spans 17 amino acids.

The origin of this receptor is a human donor with aplastic anemia. V usage is TRBV5-1 and J usage is TRBJ1-2; D is possibly TRBD1 (6 bases). The specimen sequenced was sorted CD4+, CD8+, or CD8+CD57+ T cells (not recorded which) from PBMCs. The CDR3 DNA reads as TGCGCCAGCAGCAGGACAGCCAAAGACACTTCTAACTATGGCTACACCTTC. It codes for CASSRTAKDTSNYGYTF.